Listed here are 21 T cell receptor beta chains from one sample, sequenced in a study of T-cell memory formation after mild COVID-19 (dated by TCRdb to 2020 to 2023). The method was 5' RACE. Sequenced on an Illumina NovaSeq 6000. TCRdb applied fastp at Q25 and MiXCR to the public reads, then kept only in-frame beta chains. Rows matching on CDR3 protein sequence are summarized as one entry with the most common DNA and genes. The sample table lists around 370,000 distinct CDR3 sequences, around a fifth of them with a count of one. Together, the top ten hold about an eighth of the sample. The sample comprised PBMCs or a T cell subset sorted from them (not recorded which). The receptors were gathered from an adult woman who had mild COVID-19 (a few samples of this study predate the infection). The sample titles of this study are shuffled in the database, so cell type and time point are left out; the donor was told from shared clones.

This clonotype was picked up a small number of times. V gene TRBV6-1 combines with J gene TRBJ1-2, with 11 bases matching TRBD1. Germline CDR1 MNHNS, CDR2 SASEGT. The CDR3 has 14 residues. V was clipped by 6 bases and J by 4 bases; unmatched bases: 4. The CDR3 loop reads CASRGQGASYGYTF. The CDR3 DNA sequence: TGTGCCAGCAGAGGACAGGGGGCGTCCTATGGCTACACCTTC.

The chain links TRBV5-1 to TRBJ2-3; D remains unclear. CDR1 SGHRS and CDR2 YFSETQ come from the germline V gene. With 7 bases removed from V and 3 bases from J, the gap between germline ends came to 6 bases. The CDR3 is 11 amino acids. CDR3 sequence (DNA): TGCGCCAGCGCTCAGACAGATACGCAGTATTTT. Amino acids: CASAQTDTQYF.

This clonotype was seen only a few times. The chain employs TRBV10-3 and TRBJ2-7, with TRBD1 identical over 9 bases. Germline trimming cut 8 bases from V and 1 base from J; bases unmatched to any gene: 12. The V gene's germline CDR1 is ENHRY and CDR2 SYGVKD. The CDR3 runs 16 residues. The CDR3 spells CAILRVGTGKSYEQYF. CDR3 DNA: TGTGCCATCCTCAGGGTCGGGACAGGGAAATCCTACGAGCAGTACTTC.

This chain links TRBV4-2 with TRBJ2-7; 9 positions match TRBD2. The trim removed 6 bases at V and 3 bases at J, leaving 12 bases unmatched. Germline-derived CDR1 and CDR2 are LGHNA and YNFKEQ. There are 16 residues in the CDR3. CDR3 DNA: TGTGCCAGCAGTAGCGCTGCTAGCGGGAAAAACTACGAGCAGTACTTC. This encodes CASSSAASGKNYEQYF.

This clonotype showed up just a few times. J is TRBJ2-7 and V is TRBV7-2; tentatively, D is TRBD2 (5 bases). CDR1 is SGHTA and CDR2 is FQGNSA in the germline V gene. The V end was cut by 1 base, the J end by 7 bases, with 14 bases between. The CDR3 spans 14 residues. The CDR3 spells CASSLGVLAGEQYF. DNA of the CDR3: TGTGCCAGCAGCTTAGGCGTCCTCGCGGGTGAGCAGTACTTC.

This clonotype was recorded a few times. The CDR3 coding sequence is TGTGCCAGCAGCTTTGGGCGAGAGAGAAACGAGCAGTACTTC. Translation: CASSFGRERNEQYF. This chain uses TRBV5-5 with TRBJ2-7; no clear D gene. The length of the CDR3 is 14 residues. Trimming shortened V by 2 bases and J by 5 bases, and 14 bases separated the two germline ends. Germline V CDR1 and CDR2: SGHKS, YYEKEE (reference sequence).

This sequence joins TRBV2 and TRBJ2-4, with TRBD2 matching 13 bases. V dropped 6 bases and J dropped 12; count of bases not matched to a gene: 8. There are 14 residues in the CDR3. CDR1 is SNHLY and CDR2 is FYNNEI in the germline V gene. This chain's CDR3 is CASRVMGLAGSQYF. The CDR3 DNA reads as TGTGCCAGCAGGGTTATGGGACTAGCGGGGTCTCAGTACTTC.

J is TRBJ2-4 and V is TRBV5-1, with 8 bases fitting TRBD1. Trimming took 0 bases from V and 8 from J; bases not matched to a gene: 4. CDR3 length equals 14 residues. Germline CDR1 and CDR2: SGHRS and YFSETQ. The CDR3 DNA follows: TGCGCCAGCAGCTTGGCCCAGGGGGCGGACATTCAGTACTTC. This encodes CASSLAQGADIQYF.

This clonotype was counted a few times. The V call is TRBV12-3 or TRBV12-4, the J call TRBJ2-1; 9 positions agree with TRBD1. J gave up 10 bases and V 5 bases, and 6 bases lay outside the gene matches. The CDR3 loop spans 13 amino acids. Written as DNA, the CDR3 is TGTGCCAGCAGTCCGGGGGACAGGGCAGAGCAGTTCTTC. It yields the protein CASSPGDRAEQFF.

This chain uses TRBV7-9 with TRBJ2-3, with D unresolved. From germline, CDR1 is SEHNR and CDR2 FQNEAQ (reference sequence). The V gene lost 0 bases and the J gene lost 6 bases, with 10 bases spanning the gap. The CDR3 consists of 14 residues. The CDR3 reads CASSLARVIDTQYF. CDR3 nucleotides: TGTGCCAGCAGCTTAGCACGGGTGATCGATACGCAGTATTTT.

This chain links TRBV5-1 with TRBJ1-1; a weak D match, TRBD1 (5 bases). V shed 1 base and J shed 1 base, with 14 bases lying between them. From germline, CDR1 is SGHRS and CDR2 YFSETQ. This CDR3 is 16 amino acids long. The CDR3 loop reads CASSLFPGGTNTEAFF. In DNA form, the CDR3 reads TGCGCCAGCAGCTTGTTCCCGGGGGGTACGAACACTGAAGCTTTCTTT. Using reference TRBV5-1 and TRBJ1-1 for the parts outside the CDR3, the full variable domain is KAGVTQTPRYLIKTRGQQVTLSCSPISGHRSVSWYQQTPGQGLQFLFEYFSETQRNKGNFPGRFSGRQFSNSRSEMNVSTLELGDSALYLCASSLFPGGTNTEAFFGQGTRLTVV.

This clonotype has more than one count but fewer than ten. The gene calls are TRBV7-8 and TRBJ2-1; no clear D. The ends were cut back, 1 base at V and 6 bases at J, with 16 bases in the middle. Looked up from germline, CDR1 is SGHVS and CDR2 is FQNEAQ. The CDR3 consists of 16 residues. CDR3: CASSLVSLIVGNEQFF. The CDR3, as DNA: TGTGCCAGCAGCTTAGTCAGTCTTATCGTGGGCAATGAGCAGTTCTTC.

The CDR3 DNA is TGTGCCAGCAGTTTTCGGGACGTCGGGGAAAAACTGTTTTTT. Residues: CASSFRDVGEKLFF. The V gene is TRBV12-3 or TRBV12-4, the J gene TRBJ1-4, with D perhaps TRBD1 (5 bases). This CDR3 spans 14 amino acids. Trimming took 3 bases from V and 8 from J, leaving 13 bases between them.

Of note for this clonotype: Because the CDR3 is missing its conserved closing phenylalanine or tryptophan, this is likely a read error. This sequence joins TRBV7-9 and TRBJ2-7; 10 positions match TRBD2. CDR1 is SEHNR, CDR2 FQNEAQ, per germline (reference sequence). CDR3 length equals 15 residues. Germline trimming cut 5 bases from V and 0 bases from J; bases unmatched to any gene: 4. Written as DNA, the CDR3 is TGTGCCAGCAGCCCAGGACTAGCGGCCTCCTACGAGCAGTACTTA. Translated, it gives CASSPGLAASYEQYL.

This clonotype was seen only a few times. V usage is TRBV7-9 and J usage is TRBJ1-1; D unresolved. Germline loops: CDR1 SEHNR, CDR2 FQNEAQ (reference sequence). There are 14 residues in the CDR3. V was pared by 3 bases and J by 4 bases, with 12 bases between. DNA of the CDR3: TGTGCCAGCAGCTTCGAGGGATTGGGCACTGAAGCTTTCTTT. Its translation is CASSFEGLGTEAFF.

A single count supports this clonotype. V usage is TRBV2 and J usage is TRBJ1-5; no definite D call. This CDR3 comprises 14 residues. Germline CDR1 is SNHLY and CDR2 is FYNNEI. V was cut by 7 bases and J by 3 bases, with 13 bases left in between. The CDR3 nucleotides read TGTGCCAGCATAGGTGGAGGGATCAATCAGCCCCAGCATTTT. Its protein is CASIGGGINQPQHF.

Here the CDR3 DNA reads TGTGCCAGCAGTGAAGGACAGGGGTTTGGGAACACTGAAGCTTTCTTT. Its translation is CASSEGQGFGNTEAFF. The chain carries TRBV2 and TRBJ1-1; 8 bases map to TRBD1. The CDR3 covers 16 residues. Germline values: CDR1 SNHLY, CDR2 FYNNEI. V dropped 1 base and J dropped 1; count of bases not matched to a gene: 5.

The chain recombines TRBV24-1 with TRBJ1-1; no reliable D call. This CDR3 has 15 residues. CDR1 and CDR2 from the germline V gene are KGHDR and SFDVKD. Trimming cost V 4 bases and J 2 bases, with 13 bases left between them. CDR3 nucleotides: TGTGCCACCAGTGAACCCCTAGGCAGTAACACTGAAGCTTTCTTT. Protein sequence: CATSEPLGSNTEAFF.

J is TRBJ1-6 and V is TRBV3-1; D unresolved. The CDR3 spans 15 residues. Trimming cost V 3 bases and J 6 bases, with 12 bases left between them. Germline CDR1 and CDR2: LGHDT and YNNKEL (reference sequence). In DNA, the CDR3 is TGTGCCAGCAGCCACGTCGGACTCAGTAATTCACCCCTCCACTTT. Its protein is CASSHVGLSNSPLHF.

The chain uses TRBV27 and TRBJ2-3; 11 bases line up with TRBD2. Per the germline V gene, CDR1 is MNHEY and CDR2 is SMNVEV (reference sequence). Losses at the gene ends were 6 bases for V and 1 base for J; bases not matched to a gene: 6. CDR3 length: 16 residues. CDR3 sequence: CASRDGTSGRTDTQYF. The CDR3 DNA follows: TGTGCCAGCAGGGACGGGACTAGCGGTCGCACAGATACGCAGTATTTT.

This sequence joins TRBV4-3 and TRBJ2-3; 7 bases are a match to TRBD2. J was trimmed by 2 bases and V by 0 bases; bases with no gene match: 5. The CDR3 spans 16 residues. CDR1 and CDR2 (germline): LGHNA, YSLEER. The CDR3 reads CASSQDASGYTDTQYF. CDR3 DNA: TGCGCCAGCAGCCAAGACGCTAGCGGTTACACAGATACGCAGTATTTT.